This TCR beta chain was observed in a study of shared clonotypes between healthy human individuals. Study overall: Three plates each covered CD4 naive and memory; CD8 naive two, CD8 memory one. The study's findings and limits: Sorted-subset sequencing was shown by rarefaction to be incomplete despite large depth. A reduction in generation probabilities was seen for non-shared clonotypes relative to those shared by all four donors.

Naive-designated CD8 cells lacked CD45RO, were positively enriched for CCR7, and omitted terminally differentiated effector memory CD45RA+ cells. Sequencing used immunoSEQ multiplex PCR; TCRdb keeps in-frame clones, though not all of them. This repertoire shows roughly 1,800,000 clones, roughly 94% found once; its top ten account for 1.2%. In regard to this clone: The antigen is unknown.

CDR3 size: 14 residues. The V end was cut by 4 bases, the J end by 3 bases, with 13 bases between. The germline V gene has CDR1 SEHNR and CDR2 FQNEAQ (reference sequence). Sample: naive CD8+ T cells sorted from blood. The clonotype originates from a man younger than 30 in good health. The J gene is TRBJ2-7, the V gene TRBV7-9, with D possibly called TRBD1 or TRBD2 (5 bases each). The CDR3 DNA is TGTGCCAGCAGCTATTGGGACGACGACTACGAGCAGTACTTC. Translation gives CASSYWDDDYEQYF.